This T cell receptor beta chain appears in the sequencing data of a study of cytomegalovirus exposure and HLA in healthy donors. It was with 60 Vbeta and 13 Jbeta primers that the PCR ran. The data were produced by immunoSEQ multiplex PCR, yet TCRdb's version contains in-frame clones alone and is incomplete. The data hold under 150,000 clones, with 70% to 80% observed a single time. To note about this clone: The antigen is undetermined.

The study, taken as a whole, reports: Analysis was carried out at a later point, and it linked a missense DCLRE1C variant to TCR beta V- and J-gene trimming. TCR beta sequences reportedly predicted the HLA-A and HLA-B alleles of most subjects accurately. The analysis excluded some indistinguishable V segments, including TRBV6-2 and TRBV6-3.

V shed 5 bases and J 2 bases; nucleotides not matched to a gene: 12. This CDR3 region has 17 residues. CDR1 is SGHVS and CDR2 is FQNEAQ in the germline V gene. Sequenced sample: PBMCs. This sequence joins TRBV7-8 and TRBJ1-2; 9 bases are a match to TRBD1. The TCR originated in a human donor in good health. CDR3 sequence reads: CASSPGRQGGWNYGYTF. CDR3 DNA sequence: TGTGCCAGCAGCCCCGGCCGACAGGGGGGTTGGAACTATGGCTACACCTTC.